The source of this TCR beta chain is a study of shared clonotypes between healthy human individuals. Points from the study as a whole: All-four-donor shared clonotypes had higher generation probabilities than non-shared clonotypes did.

Trimming left V 9 bases short and J 6 bases short, with 15 bases between. This CDR3 spans 14 amino acids. CDR1 is MDHEN, CDR2 SYDVKM, per germline. Both subsets, CD45RA+ naive and CD45RA-negative memory, were split from the CD4+ cells. Produced via immunoSEQ multiplex PCR; TCRdb's table is partial and in-frame only. The sample contains some 2 million clones, 95% of which appear only once. In regard to this clone: The antigen is not known.

The sequenced sample was naive CD4+ T cells sorted from blood. Subset reported: CD45RA+ positively selected. The source is a man aged 18-30 years in good health. The chain carries TRBV28 and TRBJ1-6, with D possibly TRBD1 on 5 matching bases. The CDR3 nucleotides read TGTGCCAGTTACCCCGGGACGGCTAATTCACCCCTCCACTTT. Translated, it gives CASYPGTANSPLHF.